This T cell receptor beta chain emerged from a study of T cells in localized non-small cell lung cancer. Data came from immunoSEQ multiplex PCR; TCRdb stores just in-frame clones and leaves some out. The sample carries 55,000 to 75,000 clones, approximately 87% recorded once. Study-level results: A higher density of T cells in blood coincided with extended overall survival. There was higher T cell clonality in uninvolved adjacent lung than in tumor, and it was highest there.

The table lists this clone with a count of one. Its antigen remains unknown. Trimming removed 0 bases from V and 6 bases from J, with 9 bases in between. The CDR3 contains 13 residues. From germline, CDR1 is SGHNT and CDR2 YYREEE (reference sequence). The sequence was obtained from a male donor aged 60 or older with stage III squamous cell lung carcinoma. The V and J genes are TRBV5-4 and TRBJ1-2; D call uncertain. Source: peripheral blood, taken before any cancer treatment. The CDR3 is CASSLVGIDGYTF. The CDR3 DNA reads TGTGCCAGCAGCTTGGTGGGTATTGATGGCTACACCTTC. Supplemented by reference TRBV5-4 and TRBJ1-2, the full variable domain reads ETGVTQSPTHLIKTRGQQVTLRCSSQSGHNTVSWYQQALGQGPQFIFQYYREEENGRGNFPPRFSGLQFPNYSSELNVNALELDDSALYLCASSLVGIDGYTFGSGTRLTVV.